Detailed here is one T cell receptor beta chain. Its antigen is as yet unknown. CDR1 SGHNT and CDR2 YYREEE come from the germline V gene (reference sequence). Trimming removed 3 bases at V and 2 bases at J, with 13 bases between. The CDR3 is 15 residues long. The sample belongs to a study of T cell responses to AZD1222 COVID-19 vaccine. Study-wide background: Analysis merged second doses at about 4 or about 12 weeks.

Study observations and caveats: Donors skewed white British and female; clonal diversity was possibly underestimated. Targeting of unmutated variant regions was reportedly seen in nearly half of spike-specific TCRs. Seropositive AZD1222 recipients at baseline numbered only five or six.

The method was immunoSEQ multiplex PCR; TCRdb's version includes in-frame clones alone and lacks a portion of them. Here the sample spans 120,000 or so clones, approximately 84% being singletons. The sequence was obtained from an adult in good health. The J gene is TRBJ2-3, the V gene TRBV5-4; tentatively, D is TRBD2 (6 bases). The material was peripheral blood, obtained on day 0 of AZD1222 vaccination. The CDR3 loop reads CASSSPGVSTDTQYF. The CDR3 DNA reads TGTGCCAGCAGCTCCCCGGGGGTATCCACAGATACGCAGTATTTT.